Listed here are 23 T cell receptor gamma chains from one sample, sequenced in a study of gamma-delta chains in newborns, infants, children. TCRdb redid the clone calls on the reads with CATT. The profile shows 3,000 to 4,000 gamma-chain clones, roughly two thirds of them singletons. Input material: blood. The receptors were sampled from a child who was a newborn, infant or young child, either healthy, febrile or measles-vaccinated (not recorded which).

This clone came up a few times. The chain has TRGV9 and TRGJP1. The J gene, left out of TCRdb, was set here by checking the DNA against germline. Trimming at V came to 2 bases and at J to 0 bases, leaving 3 bases not matched to a gene. CDR3 length: 15 residues. Looked up from germline, CDR1 is GITISATS and CDR2 is ISYDGTV (reference sequence). The CDR3 DNA is TGTGCCTTGTGGGAGGAGGATACCACTGGTTGGTTCAAGATATTT. It translates to CALWEEDTTGWFKIF.

Concerning this clone itself: Other DNA sequences in this specimen translate into the identical CDR3. The rearrangement links TRGV5 to TRGJ1 or TRGJ2. The J gene was not available in TCRdb and was assigned here by matching the DNA to germline segments. Germline V gene sequence: CDR1 VINAFY, CDR2 YDVSNSKD. This CDR3 has 14 residues. The V and J ends lost 0 bases and 4 bases, in that order; junction bases with no gene match: 6. CDR3 sequence reads: CATWDRPWYYKKLF. The CDR3 bases are TGTGCCACCTGGGACAGGCCCTGGTATTATAAGAAACTCTTT.

The chain joins TRGV8 to TRGJ1 or TRGJ2. In the absence of a J gene in TCRdb, the DNA was matched to germline to assign it here. There are 13 residues in the CDR3. Per germline, CDR1 VENAVY and CDR2 YDSYNSRV. V trimming: 5 bases; J trimming: 9 bases; junction bases outside the gene matches: 13. The CDR3 DNA reads TGTGCCACCTGGGGCGCTCGGATGTTTAAGAAACTCTTT. The encoded protein is CATWGARMFKKLF.

The V call is TRGV4, the J call TRGJ1 or TRGJ2. Here the J gene came from matching the DNA to germline, since TCRdb omits it. The ends lost 0 bases at V and 4 bases at J; junction bases unmatched: 6. The CDR3 extends over 14 amino acids. CDR1 and CDR2 from the germline V gene are EGSTGY and YDSYTSSV. This chain's CDR3 is CATWDGLYYYKKLF. The CDR3 bases are TGTGCCACCTGGGATGGGCTCTACTATTATAAGAAACTCTTT.

This clone turned up a few times. The same CDR3 can be traced to other DNA sequences in this sample. J is TRGJ1 or TRGJ2 and V is TRGV2. No J segment appears in TCRdb, so it was assigned here by matching the sequence to germline. With 0 bases clipped from V and 7 bases from J, the junction kept 6 bases outside the gene matches. The germline V gene has CDR1 EGSNGY and CDR2 YDSYNSKV. The CDR3 extends over 13 amino acids. The DNA of the CDR3 is TGTGCCACCTGGGACGGGCCGGGGTATAAGAAACTCTTT. Encoded protein: CATWDGPGYKKLF.

This clone was observed a few times. Other DNA sequences of this sample code for an identical CDR3. This chain uses TRGV9 with TRGJP. Because TCRdb records no J gene, it was assigned here through a match of the DNA to germline. V was pared by 6 bases and J by 6 bases, with 2 bases of the junction left unmatched. The CDR3 contains 14 residues. Germline CDR1 reads GITISATS; CDR2 reads ISYDGTV (reference sequence). CDR3 sequence (DNA): TGTGCCTTGTGGAGAGAGTTGGGCAAAAAAATCAAGGTATTT. As protein: CALWRELGKKIKVF.

Written as DNA, the CDR3 is TGTGCCACCTGGGACCCAAGGCATTATAAGAAACTCTTT. It yields the protein CATWDPRHYKKLF. V and J are TRGV4 and TRGJ1 or TRGJ2. The J gene, left out of TCRdb, was set here by checking the DNA against germline. This CDR3 is built from 13 residues. CDR1 EGSTGY and CDR2 YDSYTSSV come from the germline V gene. With V trimmed by 4 bases and J by 5 bases, 8 bases remained unmatched.

This clone was found a few times. The chain is built from TRGV9 and TRGJ1 or TRGJ2. Matching the DNA to germline supplied the J gene, which TCRdb does not give. The CDR3 is 14 amino acids. V was clipped by 0 bases and J by 4 bases; unmatched bases: 6. From germline, CDR1 is GITISATS and CDR2 ISYDGTV (reference sequence). DNA for the CDR3: TGTGCCTTGTGGGAGGTGGTAGGGTATTATAAGAAACTCTTT. As protein: CALWEVVGYYKKLF.

The V gene is TRGV8, the J gene TRGJP1. TCRdb supplies no J gene; here it was assigned by aligning the nucleotide sequence to germline. CDR1 VENAVY and CDR2 YDSYNSRV come from the germline V gene. Losses at the gene ends were 6 bases for V and 11 bases for J; bases not matched to a gene: 9. The CDR3 runs 12 residues. CDR3 residues: CATWLQRWFKIF. CDR3 nucleotides: TGTGCCACCTGGCTTCAGCGGTGGTTCAAGATATTT.

This clone occurred a few times. The V call is TRGV9, the J call TRGJ1 or TRGJ2. The J gene, absent from TCRdb, was called here by matching the DNA to germline. Germline V lookup: CDR1 GITISATS, CDR2 ISYDGTV (reference sequence). Unmatched junction bases numbered 12, after V lost 0 bases and J lost 1 base. This CDR3 region has 17 residues. CDR3 nucleotides: TGTGCCTTGTGGGAGGTGACTGGGTTCTTCAATTATTATAAGAAACTCTTT. It specifies CALWEVTGFFNYYKKLF.

There are a few counts of this clone. This same CDR3 is encoded by further DNA sequences in the sample. V usage is TRGV3 and J usage is TRGJ1 or TRGJ2. Germline matching of the DNA provided the J gene here, since TCRdb leaves it blank. V gave up 3 bases and J gave up 6 bases; unmatched junction bases: 2. Germline-derived CDR1 and CDR2 are VTNTFY and YDVSTARD (reference sequence). The length of the CDR3 is 11 residues. In nucleotides, the CDR3 is TGTGCCACCTGGGACTTTTATAAGAAACTCTTT. It codes for CATWDFYKKLF.

Note on this clone: The sample has other DNA sequences that encode this CDR3 too. The V gene is TRGV4, the J gene TRGJ1 or TRGJ2. TCRdb offers no J gene call, so here the DNA was matched to germline to obtain one. There are 11 residues in the CDR3. Looked up from germline, CDR1 is EGSTGY and CDR2 is YDSYTSSV. V trimming: 2 bases; J trimming: 7 bases; junction bases outside the gene matches: 2. The CDR3 nucleotides read TGTGCCACCTGGGATGAATATAAGAAACTCTTT. It specifies CATWDEYKKLF.

This chain connects TRGV8 to TRGJ1 or TRGJ2. The J gene was not available in TCRdb and was assigned here by matching the DNA to germline segments. J lost 8 bases, V lost 0 bases, and 1 base had no gene match. Germline V gives CDR1 VENAVY, CDR2 YDSYNSRV. CDR3 size: 11 residues. The DNA for the CDR3 is TGTGCCACCTGGGATAGGAATAAGAAACTCTTT. This sequence encodes CATWDRNKKLF.

This rearrangement joins TRGV8 to TRGJP2. Here the J gene came from matching the DNA to germline, since TCRdb omits it. The CDR3 totals 17 residues. J lost 7 bases, V lost 4 bases, and 18 bases had no gene match. CDR1 VENAVY and CDR2 YDSYNSRV come from the germline V gene. Written as DNA, the CDR3 is TGTGCCACCTGGGACCCCGGAACGACGGGGGATGATTGGATCAAGACGTTT. This gives the protein CATWDPGTTGDDWIKTF.

The CDR3 DNA sequence: TGTGCCTTGTGGGAGGTGCAAGGTTGGTTCAAGATATTT. This translates into CALWEVQGWFKIF. This rearrangement joins TRGV9 to TRGJP1. V lost 0 bases, J lost 8 bases, and 3 bases stayed unmatched. The CDR3 has 13 residues. The germline V gene encodes CDR1 GITISATS and CDR2 ISYDGTV (reference sequence).

The chain is built from TRGV2 and TRGJ1 or TRGJ2. Assignment of the J gene here rests on matching the DNA to germline, because TCRdb gives none. The length of the CDR3 is 16 residues. Germline assignment: CDR1 EGSNGY and CDR2 YDSYNSKV. Trimming cost V 0 bases and J 8 bases; bases outside gene matches: 16. This CDR3 reads CATWDGPSGVYHKKLF. In DNA, the CDR3 is TGTGCCACCTGGGACGGGCCGTCTGGCGTTTACCATAAGAAACTCTTT.

Comments on this clone: This sample includes further DNA sequences coding for the same CDR3. The gene calls are TRGV2 and TRGJ1 or TRGJ2. TCRdb gives no J gene; it was assigned here by matching the DNA to germline. The junction had 8 bases not matched to a gene; V was cut back by 0 bases and J by 6 bases. The CDR3 covers 14 residues. Germline CDR1 EGSNGY, CDR2 YDSYNSKV. The CDR3 here is CATWDGPWGYKKLF. The CDR3 region has the DNA TGTGCCACCTGGGACGGGCCATGGGGTTATAAGAAACTCTTT.

The chain uses TRGV5 and TRGJ1 or TRGJ2. Assignment of the J gene here rests on matching the DNA to germline, because TCRdb gives none. With 3 bases clipped from V and 2 bases from J, the junction kept 4 bases outside the gene matches. CDR3 length: 13 amino acids. Germline V CDR1 and CDR2: VINAFY, YDVSNSKD. Here the CDR3 reads CATWDWHYYKKLF. The CDR3 DNA reads TGTGCCACCTGGGACTGGCATTATTATAAGAAACTCTTT.

The chain links TRGV9 to TRGJ1 or TRGJ2. The J gene is absent in TCRdb and was assigned here via DNA matching to germline. V was pared by 1 base and J by 6 bases, with 6 bases of the junction left unmatched. This CDR3 is built from 13 residues. Looked up from germline, CDR1 is GITISATS and CDR2 is ISYDGTV (reference sequence). The CDR3 nucleotides are TGTGCCTTGTGGGAGGTCCTTGTTTATAAGAAACTCTTT. The encoded protein is CALWEVLVYKKLF.

The V call is TRGV3, the J call TRGJ1 or TRGJ2. Here the J gene came from matching the DNA to germline, since TCRdb omits it. Germline V gene sequence: CDR1 VTNTFY, CDR2 YDVSTARD (reference sequence). With V trimmed by 0 bases and J by 12 bases, 5 bases remained unmatched. This CDR3 comprises 11 residues. The CDR3: CATWDRRTKLF. CDR3 DNA: TGTGCCACCTGGGACAGGCGGACGAAACTCTTT.

As concerns this clone: The sample contains more than one DNA sequence encoding this CDR3. The chain joins TRGV9 to TRGJ1 or TRGJ2. TCRdb gives no J gene; it was assigned here by matching the DNA to germline. The CDR3 has 11 amino acids. V was pared by 0 bases and J by 12 bases, with 5 bases of the junction left unmatched. Per the germline V gene, CDR1 is GITISATS and CDR2 is ISYDGTV (reference sequence). CDR3 in amino acids: CALWEVRGKLF. The DNA of the CDR3 is TGTGCCTTGTGGGAGGTGCGAGGGAAACTCTTT.

The chain carries TRGV9 and TRGJ1 or TRGJ2. The J gene, not given by TCRdb, was assigned here from a germline match of the nucleotide sequence. Trimming at V came to 3 bases and at J to 10 bases, leaving 0 bases not matched to a gene. The CDR3 has 9 residues. The germline V gene encodes CDR1 GITISATS and CDR2 ISYDGTV (reference sequence). The CDR3 DNA reads TGTGCCTTGTGGGAGAAGAAACTCTTT. Protein sequence: CALWEKKLF.

The chain uses TRGV2 and TRGJ1 or TRGJ2. No J gene is reported in TCRdb; it was inferred here by comparing the DNA with germline. Germline CDR1 EGSNGY, CDR2 YDSYNSKV. The length of the CDR3 is 15 residues. With V trimmed by 0 bases and J by 1 base, 6 bases remained unmatched. CDR3: CATWDGPPNYYKKLF. The CDR3 DNA sequence: TGTGCCACCTGGGACGGGCCCCCAAATTATTATAAGAAACTCTTT.